Presented here are 20 T cell receptor beta chains from one specimen sequenced in a study of long-term antiretroviral therapy in people with HIV. Version v3.0 of the immunoSEQ assay ran at survey level. Clones were read by immunoSEQ multiplex PCR, and TCRdb kept only the in-frame ones, dropping some. The table includes over 15,000 clones, 76% detected once. Sample: unsorted PBMCs, taken 0.5 years before starting antiretroviral therapy. These receptors were collected from a woman between 45 and 60 years old with HIV.

The V and J genes are TRBV2 and TRBJ1-3; D is undetermined. Germline V gene data show CDR1 as SNHLY and CDR2 as FYNNEI. V shed 5 bases and J shed 0 bases, with 11 bases lying between them. This CDR3 region has 15 residues. This CDR3 is CASSSTGRSGNTIYF. CDR3 sequence (DNA): TGTGCCAGCAGTTCCACGGGTCGCTCTGGAAACACCATATATTTT.

This chain connects TRBV18 to TRBJ2-1; 7 bases fit TRBD1. V trimming: 3 bases; J trimming: 3 bases; junction bases outside the gene matches: 8. The germline V gene encodes CDR1 KGHSH and CDR2 LQKENI. The CDR3 runs to 16 residues. The CDR3 DNA follows: TGTGCCAGCTCACCTATACCGGGACAGCTCTACAATGAGCAGTTCTTC. Its protein is CASSPIPGQLYNEQFF.

The chain joins TRBV7-8 to TRBJ2-2, with D perhaps matching TRBD1 (6 bases). CDR1 is SGHVS and CDR2 is FQNEAQ in the germline V gene. CDR3 length: 15 amino acids. Trimming pared 3 bases from V and 1 base from J, leaving 9 bases between. CDR3 in amino acids: CASSFGQRNTGELFF. In nucleotides, the CDR3 is TGTGCCAGCAGCTTCGGACAGCGGAACACCGGGGAGCTGTTTTTT. Full variable domain (missing parts from reference TRBV7-8 and TRBJ2-2): GAGVSQSPRYKVAKRGQDVALRCDPISGHVSLFWYQQALGQGPEFLTYFQNEAQLDKSGLPSDRFFAERPEGSVSTLKIQRTQQEDSAVYLCASSFGQRNTGELFFGEGSRLTVL.

The rearrangement links TRBV9 to TRBJ2-5; 10 bases line up with TRBD1. V was clipped by 3 bases and J by 4 bases; unmatched bases: 6. The CDR3 loop spans 15 amino acids. Germline-derived CDR1 and CDR2 are SGDLS and YYNGEE. For the CDR3, the DNA is TGTGCCAGCAGCGCAGACAGGGGGCGAGGAGAGACCCAGTACTTC. It specifies CASSADRGRGETQYF.

This rearrangement joins TRBV5-1 to TRBJ2-7; 12 bases map to TRBD1. After removal of 0 bases from V and 0 bases from J, the junction contained 10 bases not matched to a gene. This CDR3 comprises 19 residues. Germline values: CDR1 SGHRS, CDR2 YFSETQ. The CDR3 DNA sequence: TGCGCCAGCAGCTTGGATGGGACAGGGGGCCTTCGTAGCTCCTACGAGCAGTACTTC. Translation gives CASSLDGTGGLRSSYEQYF.

This chain connects TRBV12-5 to TRBJ1-6, with D unclear. Trimming cost V 6 bases and J 11 bases, with 17 bases left between them. The CDR3 has 14 amino acids. In germline, CDR1 is LGHNT, CDR2 FRNRAP. The CDR3, as DNA: TGTGCTAGTGGCTCATGGGGTCCTGGGGCACCCCTCCACTTT. The encoded protein is CASGSWGPGAPLHF.

This chain connects TRBV5-4 to TRBJ2-1; 13 positions match TRBD2. V was clipped by 3 bases and J by 9 bases; unmatched bases: 12. CDR3 length equals 17 residues. The V gene's germline CDR1 is SGHNT and CDR2 YYREEE (reference sequence). The CDR3 loop is CASSSKTSGGPGGEQFF. In DNA form, the CDR3 reads TGTGCCAGCAGCTCTAAGACTAGCGGGGGGCCAGGTGGTGAGCAGTTCTTC.

The chain uses TRBV28 and TRBJ2-4; D is unresolved. Trimming took 2 bases from V and 7 from J, leaving 12 bases between them. Germline loops: CDR1 MDHEN, CDR2 SYDVKM. This CDR3 comprises 14 residues. The CDR3 loop reads CASSLGRVKNIQYF. CDR3 DNA sequence: TGTGCCAGCAGTTTAGGCCGGGTCAAGAACATTCAGTACTTC.

The chain combines TRBV11-2 with TRBJ1-6; D unresolved. V lost 8 bases, J lost 10 bases, and 15 bases lay in between. The CDR3 runs to 13 residues. Germline V gene data show CDR1 as SGHAT and CDR2 as FQNNGV. The CDR3 loop reads CASSTSDSSPLHF. The CDR3 DNA follows: TGTGCCAGCTCGACATCGGATTCGTCACCCCTCCACTTT.

A single count supports this clone. The CDR3 sequence is CASSVGFGGNTDTQYF. The CDR3 nucleotides read TGTGCCAGCAGCGTAGGTTTCGGGGGGAACACAGATACGCAGTATTTT. The chain recombines TRBV9 with TRBJ2-3, with 7 bases matching TRBD2. CDR1 is SGDLS and CDR2 is YYNGEE in the germline V gene. This CDR3 has 16 residues. The V and J ends lost 0 bases and 2 bases, in that order; junction bases with no gene match: 6.

The rearrangement joins TRBV5-1 to TRBJ1-3; tentatively, D is TRBD1 (6 bases). The CDR3 is made up of 16 amino acids. The germline V gene has CDR1 SGHRS and CDR2 YFSETQ. V was trimmed by 2 bases and J by 0 bases, leaving 12 bases between them. As DNA, the CDR3 is TGCGCCAGCAGCTTTGAGGGCAGGGGCTCTGGAAACACCATATATTTT. It encodes CASSFEGRGSGNTIYF. Full variable domain (rest looked up from reference TRBV5-1 and TRBJ1-3): KAGVTQTPRYLIKTRGQQVTLSCSPISGHRSVSWYQQTPGQGLQFLFEYFSETQRNKGNFPGRFSGRQFSNSRSEMNVSTLELGDSALYLCASSFEGRGSGNTIYFGEGSWLTVV.

J is TRBJ2-7 and V is TRBV9; TRBD2 aligns across 8 bases. CDR3 length: 15 amino acids. After removal of 4 bases from V and 3 bases from J, the junction contained 9 bases not matched to a gene. CDR1 and CDR2 (germline): SGDLS, YYNGEE. In DNA, the CDR3 is TGTGCCAGCAGCCCGCGGGGGGCCCGTAACTACGAGCAGTACTTC. Translating gives CASSPRGARNYEQYF.

The V gene is TRBV6-5, the J gene TRBJ1-2, with D possibly being TRBD1 (6 bases). The CDR3 sequence is 14 residues long. V lost 2 bases, J lost 2 bases, and 9 bases lay in between. The germline CDR1 and CDR2 sequences are MNHEY and SVGAGI. DNA for the CDR3: TGTGCCAGCAGTTACGGGGGCAGGAACTATGGCTACACCTTC. This encodes CASSYGGRNYGYTF.

J is TRBJ2-7 and V is TRBV6-1, with D possibly being TRBD1 (5 bases). This CDR3 is built from 13 residues. Germline CDR1 and CDR2: MNHNS and SASEGT. Trimming left V 3 bases short and J 12 bases short, with 18 bases between. The CDR3 reads CASSDREGRGLYV. The DNA of the CDR3 is TGTGCCAGCAGTGACAGGGAAGGCCGAGGCCTGTACGTC.

V is TRBV2 and J is TRBJ1-1; the match to TRBD1 covers 7 bases. V was pared by 5 bases and J by 1 base, with 4 bases of the junction left unmatched. The length of the CDR3 is 14 residues. The V gene's germline CDR1 is SNHLY and CDR2 FYNNEI. In DNA form, the CDR3 reads TGTGCCAGCAGTTCGACAGGGACGAACACTGAAGCTTTCTTT. It encodes CASSSTGTNTEAFF.

The genes are TRBV2 and TRBJ2-7; possible D gene TRBD2, 5 bases. This CDR3 has 13 residues. V lost 4 bases and J lost 3, with 10 bases in between. Germline CDR1 SNHLY, CDR2 FYNNEI. CDR3 DNA sequence: TGTGCCAGCAGTGGAGGACTGCACTACGAGCAGTACGTC. Its translation is CASSGGLHYEQYV.

The J gene is TRBJ2-5, the V gene TRBV14; D is undetermined. The CDR3 sequence is 13 residues long. The V gene lost 2 bases and the J gene lost 0 bases, with 4 bases spanning the gap. The germline gives CDR1 SGHDN, CDR2 FVKESK. The CDR3 nucleotides are TGTGCCAGCAGCCAAATGTACCAAGAGACCCAGTACTTC. This sequence encodes CASSQMYQETQYF. The full variable domain, completed using reference TRBV14 and TRBJ2-5, is EAGVTQFPSHSVIEKGQTVTLRCDPISGHDNLYWYRRVMGKEIKFLLHFVKESKQDESGMPNNRFLAERTGGTYSTLKVQPAELEDSGVYFCASSQMYQETQYFGPGTRLLVL.

The rearrangement uses TRBV7-9 and TRBJ1-2; D is unclear. Germline-derived CDR1 and CDR2 are SEHNR and FQNEAQ (reference sequence). Trimming took 5 bases from V and 4 from J, leaving 17 bases between them. CDR3 length equals 15 residues. The CDR3 protein is CASSVGLDWSYGYTF. The DNA of the CDR3 is TGTGCCAGCAGCGTGGGCCTCGATTGGAGCTATGGCTACACCTTC.

This clone was seen once. The rearrangement joins TRBV28 to TRBJ1-3; TRBD1 is a possible D gene (6 bases). This CDR3 is 15 amino acids long. CDR1 MDHEN and CDR2 SYDVKM come from the germline V gene. Deletions cut 1 base from V and 8 bases from J, with 15 bases between. Here the CDR3 reads CASSLYQNREDTIYF. CDR3 DNA sequence: TGTGCCAGCAGTTTATACCAAAACAGGGAAGACACCATATATTTT.

The chain uses TRBV7-9 and TRBJ1-1; TRBD1 might be the D (5 bases). Germline-derived CDR1 and CDR2 are SEHNR and FQNEAQ (reference sequence). The CDR3 has 17 residues. The ends were cut back, 5 bases at V and 4 bases at J, with 23 bases in the middle. The CDR3 is CASSLDSGGRAGTEAFF. DNA of the CDR3: TGTGCCAGCAGCCTAGATTCGGGGGGTAGAGCGGGCACTGAAGCTTTCTTT.